These 31 T cell receptor beta chains were sequenced from one sample in a study of cytomegalovirus exposure and HLA in healthy donors. Primers: 60 Vbeta forward and 13 Jbeta reverse. TCRdb keeps only in-frame clones here, not all; method: immunoSEQ multiplex PCR. The sample shows under 200,000 clones, approximately 80% of them seen only once. Sample: PBMCs. These receptors were collected from a middle-aged man in good health and CMV-seronegative.

The V gene is TRBV5-3, the J gene TRBJ1-2; 10 bases fit TRBD1. TRBV5-3 qualifies as an ORF whose function is uncertain. The V gene end was trimmed by 0 bases and the J gene end by 7 bases; junction bases not matched to a gene: 6. This CDR3 region has 15 residues. The CDR3 region has the DNA TGTGCCAGAAGCTTGGTGGGACAGGGGATAGGTGGCTACACCTTC. Its protein is CARSLVGQGIGGYTF.

Turning to this clone: Additional DNA sequences in this sample encode the identical CDR3. This chain uses TRBV4-1 with TRBJ2-7, with D uncertain. The V end lost 4 bases, the J end lost 3 bases, and 4 bases lay between the germline ends. Germline loops: CDR1 MGHRA, CDR2 YSYEKL. The CDR3 consists of 11 residues. The CDR3 is CASSPGYEQYF. CDR3 coding DNA: TGCGCCAGCAGCCCGGGCTACGAGCAGTACTTC.

This clone was counted only a few times. The CDR3 DNA sequence: TGTGCCAGCAGGAGGGTACAGGGGGAAGCTTTCTTT. Encoded protein: CASRRVQGEAFF. V gene TRBV28 combines with J gene TRBJ1-1; 7 bases are shared with TRBD1. CDR1 and CDR2 (germline): MDHEN, SYDVKM. The CDR3 consists of 12 residues. The junction had 6 bases not matched to a gene; V was cut back by 6 bases and J by 8 bases.

The rearrangement uses TRBV7-3 and TRBJ1-2; weak D call: TRBD1 (5 bases). CDR1 is SGHTA, CDR2 FQGTGA, per germline. CDR3 length: 15 amino acids. V shed 2 bases and J shed 3 bases, with 13 bases lying between them. The CDR3 DNA is TGTGCCAGCAGCTTATCGGGGGGAAAAGACTATGGCTACACCTTC. Its translation is CASSLSGGKDYGYTF. The complete variable domain, with remaining parts taken from reference TRBV7-3 and TRBJ1-2, reads GAGVSQTPSNKVTEKGKYVELRCDPISGHTALYWYRQSLGQGPEFLIYFQGTGAADDSGLPNDRFFAVRPEGSVSTLKIQRTERGDSAVYLCASSLSGGKDYGYTFGSGTRLTVV.

The chain uses TRBV28 and TRBJ2-7; 10 positions agree with TRBD1. Germline CDR1 is MDHEN and CDR2 is SYDVKM. Losses at the gene ends were 9 bases for V and 6 bases for J; bases not matched to a gene: 8. The CDR3 loop spans 13 amino acids. In DNA, the CDR3 is TGTGCCAGTGGGACAGGGGAAATCCGCGAGCAGTACTTC. It specifies CASGTGEIREQYF.

This chain uses TRBV18 with TRBJ2-7; 8 positions match TRBD1. The CDR3 is made up of 16 amino acids. Germline V lookup: CDR1 KGHSH, CDR2 LQKENI. V dropped 0 bases and J dropped 0; count of bases not matched to a gene: 4. The CDR3 loop reads CASSPPSGQASYEQYF. CDR3 sequence (DNA): TGTGCCAGCTCACCACCGTCGGGACAGGCCTCCTACGAGCAGTACTTC.

The genes are TRBV27 and TRBJ2-1; the D gene is possibly TRBD2 (6 bases). Trimming left V 5 bases short and J 9 bases short, with 17 bases between. CDR1 and CDR2 from the germline V gene are MNHEY and SMNVEV (reference sequence). This CDR3 region has 14 residues. The CDR3 DNA sequence: TGTGCCAGCAGTCCCGAGGAGCGGGCGGGTGAGCAGTTCTTC. Translated: CASSPEERAGEQFF.

The chain combines TRBV11-2 with TRBJ2-7, with 8 bases identical to TRBD2. Germline V gene lookup returns CDR1 SGHAT and CDR2 FQNNGV. The V gene end was trimmed by 5 bases and the J gene end by 5 bases; junction bases not matched to a gene: 11. The CDR3 loop spans 15 amino acids. CDR3 loop: CASSPSGGRLHEQYF. CDR3 nucleotides: TGTGCCAGCAGCCCCTCGGGGGGGAGACTGCACGAGCAGTACTTC.

The rearrangement joins TRBV21-1 to TRBJ1-4. TRBV21-1 is a pseudogene segment. This CDR3 spans 19 amino acids. CDR3 protein: CASSGRGTTRCATNEKLFF. As DNA, the CDR3 is TGTGCCAGCAGCGGCCGTGGGACGACTAGATGTGCAACTAATGAAAAACTGTTTTTT.

J is TRBJ1-2 and V is TRBV25-1; TRBD1 matches at 11 bases. V trimming: 5 bases; J trimming: 6 bases; junction bases outside the gene matches: 11. CDR1 MGHDK and CDR2 SYGVNS come from the germline V gene. The CDR3 runs 16 residues. The CDR3 bases are TGTGCCAGCAGTCCAGGGGGTGGACAGGGGGCAAATGGCTACACCTTC. Translating gives CASSPGGGQGANGYTF.

The rearrangement joins TRBV6-1 to TRBJ2-2; a weak D match, TRBD1 (5 bases). Germline values: CDR1 MNHNS, CDR2 SASEGT. The CDR3 contains 15 residues. The V end lost 5 bases, the J end lost 1 base, and 11 bases lay between the germline ends. The CDR3 loop is CASSPTVWNTGELFF. CDR3 in DNA: TGTGCCAGCAGTCCGACAGTGTGGAACACCGGGGAGCTGTTTTTT.

This clone was found once. The genes are TRBV9 and TRBJ1-6; D perhaps matches TRBD1 (6 bases). The germline CDR1 and CDR2 sequences are SGDLS and YYNGEE. There are 11 residues in the CDR3. Trimming took off 7 bases at V and 11 bases at J, with 10 bases between the two ends. The CDR3 nucleotides are TGTGCCAGCGGGGGCCGACCACCCCTCCACTTT. Residues: CASGGRPPLHF. Based on the CDR3 plus reference TRBV9 and TRBJ1-6, the full variable domain is DSGVTQTPKHLITATGQRVTLRCSPRSGDLSVYWYQQSLDQGLQFLIQYYNGEERAKGNILERFSAQQFPDLHSELNLSSLELGDSALYFCASGGRPPLHFGNGTRLTVT.

The chain recombines TRBV18 with TRBJ2-6; no clear D. Per the germline V gene, CDR1 is KGHSH and CDR2 is LQKENI. The V and J ends lost 3 bases and 2 bases respectively, with 5 bases between them. CDR3 length equals 14 residues. The CDR3 DNA follows: TGTGCCAGCTCACCTATTACTGGGGCCAACGTCCTGACTTTC. Its protein is CASSPITGANVLTF.

The genes are TRBV5-4 and TRBJ2-7; 10 nucleotides line up with TRBD1. Germline V gene lookup returns CDR1 SGHNT and CDR2 YYREEE (reference sequence). The CDR3 is 15 residues long. The junction had 10 bases not matched to a gene; V was cut back by 5 bases and J by 5 bases. CDR3 nucleotides: TGTGCCAGCAGTTTACCGGGACAGGGGTCCCACGAGCAGTACTTC. Its translation is CASSLPGQGSHEQYF.

This chain joins TRBV27 and TRBJ1-6; D gene uncertain. This CDR3 has 15 residues. Germline CDR1 is MNHEY and CDR2 is SMNVEV (reference sequence). Trimming left V 0 bases short and J 8 bases short, with 11 bases between. CDR3 amino acids: CASSLSHYEHSPLHF. Here the CDR3 DNA reads TGTGCCAGCAGTTTATCCCACTACGAGCATTCACCCCTCCACTTT.

CDR3 sequence (DNA): TGCGCCAGCAGCTTGGTCCCCATTGACACCATATATTTT. Translating it yields CASSLVPIDTIYF. The V and J genes are TRBV5-1 and TRBJ1-3; the D is unclear. CDR1 SGHRS and CDR2 YFSETQ come from the germline V gene. The CDR3 contains 13 residues. Trimming took off 0 bases at V and 8 bases at J, with 9 bases between the two ends.

The chain couples TRBV5-1 to TRBJ2-2, with 9 bases matching TRBD2. Germline V gene data show CDR1 as SGHRS and CDR2 as YFSETQ. The CDR3 consists of 16 residues. With V trimmed by 2 bases and J by 0 bases, 2 bases remained unmatched. In DNA, the CDR3 is TGCGCCAGCAGCTTAATAGCGGGGGCGAACACCGGGGAGCTGTTTTTT. Amino acid sequence: CASSLIAGANTGELFF.

The chain uses TRBV6-1 and TRBJ1-1; D may be TRBD1 (5 bases). The CDR3 consists of 14 residues. V shed 4 bases and J shed 4 bases, with 13 bases lying between them. Germline CDR1 is MNHNS and CDR2 is SASEGT. Here the CDR3 DNA reads TGTGCCAGCAGTGGACAGCTTGGTAGCACTGAAGCTTTCTTT. Translation gives CASSGQLGSTEAFF.

CDR3 region: CASSESLGNSNQPQHF. In DNA form, the CDR3 reads TGTGCCAGCAGTGAATCCCTCGGGAATAGCAATCAGCCCCAGCATTTT. The J gene is TRBJ1-5, the V gene TRBV2; the D is unclear. This CDR3 is built from 16 residues. V lost 2 bases, J lost 0 bases, and 11 bases lay in between. Germline V CDR1 and CDR2: SNHLY, FYNNEI. Filled out from reference TRBV2 and TRBJ1-5, the complete variable domain reads EPEVTQTPSHQVTQMGQEVILRCVPISNHLYFYWYRQILGQKVEFLVSFYNNEISEKSEIFDDQFSVERPDGSNFTLKIRSTKLEDSAMYFCASSESLGNSNQPQHFGDGTRLSIL.

This chain links TRBV9 with TRBJ2-1, with D possibly TRBD1 on 6 matching bases. The V end was cut by 0 bases, the J end by 7 bases, with 11 bases between. Per germline, CDR1 SGDLS and CDR2 YYNGEE. This CDR3 has 14 amino acids. CDR3 sequence: CASSVERGWNEQFF. The CDR3, as DNA: TGTGCCAGCAGCGTAGAGAGGGGGTGGAATGAGCAGTTCTTC.

This clone has just a few counts. This sequence joins TRBV25-1 and TRBJ1-5, with unresolved D. CDR3 size: 14 residues. With 3 bases removed from V and 6 bases from J, the gap between germline ends came to 12 bases. The germline V gene has CDR1 MGHDK and CDR2 SYGVNS. The CDR3 bases are TGTGCCAGCAGTGATTCCGTTTCCGTTCAGCCCCAGCATTTT. It encodes CASSDSVSVQPQHF.

The chain links TRBV19 to TRBJ2-5; 7 nucleotides line up with TRBD2. Trimming at V came to 5 bases and at J to 3 bases, leaving 15 bases not matched to a gene. The CDR3 loop spans 17 amino acids. CDR1 LNHDA and CDR2 SQIVND come from the germline V gene (reference sequence). The CDR3 here is CASSLRWTPRGEETQYF. Written as DNA, the CDR3 is TGTGCCAGTAGTCTTAGGTGGACTCCACGGGGGGAAGAGACCCAGTACTTC. Filled out from reference TRBV19 and TRBJ2-5, the complete variable domain reads DGGITQSPKYLFRKEGQNVTLSCEQNLNHDAMYWYRQDPGQGLRLIYYSQIVNDFQKGDIAEGYSVSREKKESFPLTVTSAQKNPTAFYLCASSLRWTPRGEETQYFGPGTRLLVL.

This clone was counted between two and nine times. The chain links TRBV5-1 to TRBJ1-2; TRBD1 agrees at 8 bases. The CDR3 is 14 residues long. V gave up 1 base and J gave up 8 bases; unmatched junction bases: 7. CDR1 and CDR2 (germline): SGHRS, YFSETQ. The CDR3 DNA is TGCGCCAGCAGCTTGCCCGACAGGGGCGTCGGCTACACCTTC. This translates into CASSLPDRGVGYTF.

The V gene is TRBV29-1, the J gene TRBJ2-1; TRBD2 agrees at 7 bases. Germline trimming cut 6 bases from V and 2 bases from J; bases unmatched to any gene: 10. Germline-derived CDR1 and CDR2 are SQVTM and ANQGSEA. The CDR3 is 15 amino acids. The CDR3 reads CSVPVGGNAYNEQFF. CDR3 nucleotide sequence: TGCAGCGTCCCGGTCGGGGGGAACGCCTACAATGAGCAGTTCTTC.

The chain couples TRBV5-1 to TRBJ1-2; D is possibly TRBD1 (6 bases). Trimming removed 0 bases at V and 5 bases at J, with 11 bases between. Germline V gene lookup returns CDR1 SGHRS and CDR2 YFSETQ. The CDR3 has 14 amino acids. The CDR3 region has the DNA TGCGCCAGCAGCTTGGTGCAGGGGAATTATGGCTACACCTTC. Its translation is CASSLVQGNYGYTF.

In DNA form, the CDR3 reads TGTGCCAGCAGCTTGGGCACTACGGCACCTAACTATGGCTACACCTTC. Its protein product is CASSLGTTAPNYGYTF. This rearrangement joins TRBV5-4 to TRBJ1-2, with D unresolved. Germline V gene sequence: CDR1 SGHNT, CDR2 YYREEE (reference sequence). The germline V and J ends were trimmed by 0 bases and 0 bases, with 12 bases remaining between them. The CDR3 length is 16 residues. The full variable domain, rest sourced from reference TRBV5-4 and TRBJ1-2, is ETGVTQSPTHLIKTRGQQVTLRCSSQSGHNTVSWYQQALGQGPQFIFQYYREEENGRGNFPPRFSGLQFPNYSSELNVNALELDDSALYLCASSLGTTAPNYGYTFGSGTRLTVV.

This sequence joins TRBV4-1 and TRBJ2-2; maybe TRBD2 (5 bases). The CDR3 extends over 15 amino acids. In germline, CDR1 is MGHRA, CDR2 YSYEKL. V was clipped by 1 base and J by 3 bases, with 9 bases between them. DNA of the CDR3: TGCGCCAGCAGCCAAGCGGAGGAGCACACCGGGGAGCTGTTTTTT. The encoded protein is CASSQAEEHTGELFF.

As regards this clone: The same CDR3 also results from other DNA sequences found in this sample. The chain joins TRBV29-1 to TRBJ2-3; D gene ambiguous. The CDR3 sequence is 12 residues long. V lost 2 bases and J lost 0, with 3 bases in between. Germline V gene lookup returns CDR1 SQVTM and CDR2 ANQGSEA. The CDR3 bases are TGCAGCGTTGAACAGAGCACAGATACGCAGTATTTT. Its protein is CSVEQSTDTQYF.

The rearrangement links TRBV2 to TRBJ2-2; maybe TRBD1 (6 bases). The CDR3 contains 13 residues. Germline CDR1 is SNHLY and CDR2 is FYNNEI. Between the trimmed V and J ends, which lost 6 bases and 5 bases, there was a span of 10 bases. CDR3 loop: CASSKQGTGELFF. The CDR3 nucleotides are TGTGCCAGCAGCAAACAGGGAACCGGGGAGCTGTTTTTT.

The V and J genes are TRBV13 and TRBJ2-2; D is perhaps TRBD1 (6 bases). V gave up 3 bases and J gave up 1 base, with 12 bases separating them. Germline V lookup: CDR1 PRHDT, CDR2 FYEKMQ (reference sequence). There are 16 residues in the CDR3. In nucleotides, the CDR3 is TGTGCCAGCAGCTTTTCGGACAGCCAGAACACCGGGGAGCTGTTTTTT. This gives the protein CASSFSDSQNTGELFF. Together with reference TRBV13 and TRBJ2-2, the CDR3 gives the full variable domain: AAGVIQSPRHLIKEKRETATLKCYPIPRHDTVYWYQQGPGQDPQFLISFYEKMQSDKGSIPDRFSAQQFSDYHSELNMSSLELGDSALYFCASSFSDSQNTGELFFGEGSRLTVL.

This clone was observed a few times. The gene calls are TRBV5-5 and TRBJ1-6; D remains unclear. Trimming left V 0 bases short and J 5 bases short, with 6 bases between. The CDR3 length is 14 residues. Looked up from germline, CDR1 is SGHKS and CDR2 is YYEKEE (reference sequence). The CDR3 region is CASSLGGNNSPLHF. Here the CDR3 DNA reads TGTGCCAGCAGCTTGGGCGGGAATAATTCACCCCTCCACTTT.